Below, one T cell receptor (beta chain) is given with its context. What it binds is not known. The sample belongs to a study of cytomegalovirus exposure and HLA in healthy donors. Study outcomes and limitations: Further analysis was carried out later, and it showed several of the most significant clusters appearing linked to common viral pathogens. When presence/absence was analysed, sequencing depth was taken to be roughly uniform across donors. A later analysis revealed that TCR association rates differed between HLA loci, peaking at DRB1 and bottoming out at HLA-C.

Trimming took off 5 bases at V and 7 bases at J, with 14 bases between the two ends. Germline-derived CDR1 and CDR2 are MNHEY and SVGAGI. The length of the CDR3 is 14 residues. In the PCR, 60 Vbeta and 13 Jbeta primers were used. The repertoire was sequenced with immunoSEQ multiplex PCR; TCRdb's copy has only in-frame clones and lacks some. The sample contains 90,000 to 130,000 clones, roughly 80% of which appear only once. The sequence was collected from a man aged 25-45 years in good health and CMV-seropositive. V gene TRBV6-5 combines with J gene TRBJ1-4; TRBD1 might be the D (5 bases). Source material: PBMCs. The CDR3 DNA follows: TGTGCCAGCAGTCGCTCCGGGGGTAGTGAAAAACTGTTTTTT. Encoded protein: CASSRSGGSEKLFF.